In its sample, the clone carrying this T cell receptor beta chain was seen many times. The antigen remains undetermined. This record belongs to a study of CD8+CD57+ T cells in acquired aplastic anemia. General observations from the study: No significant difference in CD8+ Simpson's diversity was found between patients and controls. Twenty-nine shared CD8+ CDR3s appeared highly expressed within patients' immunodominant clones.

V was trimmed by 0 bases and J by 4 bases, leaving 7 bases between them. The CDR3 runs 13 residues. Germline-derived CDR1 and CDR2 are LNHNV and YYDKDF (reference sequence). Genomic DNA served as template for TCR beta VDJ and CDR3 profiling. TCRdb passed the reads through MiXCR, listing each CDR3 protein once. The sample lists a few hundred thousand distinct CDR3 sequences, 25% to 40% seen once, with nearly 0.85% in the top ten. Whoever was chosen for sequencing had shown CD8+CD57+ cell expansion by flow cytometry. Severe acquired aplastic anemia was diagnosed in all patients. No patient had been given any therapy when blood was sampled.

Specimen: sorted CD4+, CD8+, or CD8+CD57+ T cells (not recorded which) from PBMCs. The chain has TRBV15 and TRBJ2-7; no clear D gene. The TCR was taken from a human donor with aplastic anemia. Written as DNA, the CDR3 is TGTGCCACCAGCAGAGATTCTGAATACGAGCAGTACTTC. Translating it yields CATSRDSEYEQYF.